This T cell receptor beta chain was profiled in a study of OX40 agonist ivuxolimab in advanced cancers. Across the study: Dosing consisted of intravenous ivuxolimab at 0.01 to 10 mg/kg every 2 weeks.

Germline CDR1 GTSNPN, CDR2 SVGIG (reference sequence). This CDR3 contains 12 residues. Some clones are missing from TCRdb's copy, which holds only in-frame ones; the method was immunoSEQ multiplex PCR. The sample yields 65,000 to 90,000 clones, 75% to 90% seen once. The J gene is TRBJ1-6, the V gene TRBV30; D unclear. Sequenced material: CD4+ or CD8+ T cells sorted from blood, taken in a trial of the OX40 agonist ivuxolimab. This sequence originates from an adult with an advanced solid tumor such as melanoma, head and neck, liver or kidney cancer. CDR3 nucleotide sequence: TGTGCTCCGGGGAGTTATAATTCACCCCTCCACTTT. It yields the protein CAPGSYNSPLHF. Using reference TRBV30 and TRBJ1-6 for the parts outside the CDR3, the full variable domain is SQTIHQWPATLVQPVGSPLSLECTVEGTSNPNLYWYRQAAGRGLQLLFYSVGIGQISSEVPQNLSASRPQDRQFILSSKKLLLSDSGFYLCAPGSYNSPLHFGNGTRLTVT.